These 15 T cell receptor beta chains originate from one sample sequenced in a study of OX40 agonist ivuxolimab in advanced cancers. Repertoires were generated with immunoSEQ multiplex PCR, while TCRdb's copy carries only in-frame clones and drops some. Here the sample spans about 64,000 clones, 80% to 85% being singletons. The sequences come from CD4+ or CD8+ T cells sorted from blood, collected in a trial of the OX40 agonist ivuxolimab. The receptors come from an adult with an advanced solid tumor such as melanoma, head and neck, liver or kidney cancer.

This chain joins TRBV7-2 and TRBJ2-1; TRBD1 matches at 11 bases. J was trimmed by 5 bases and V by 5 bases; bases with no gene match: 2. The germline V gene encodes CDR1 SGHTA and CDR2 FQGNSA. This CDR3 region has 14 residues. The CDR3 sequence is CASSRTGGDNEQFF. CDR3 in DNA: TGTGCCAGCAGCCGGACAGGGGGCGACAATGAGCAGTTCTTC.

The V call is TRBV5-1, the J call TRBJ2-2, with no clear D. Germline V gives CDR1 SGHRS, CDR2 YFSETQ. This CDR3 is 15 amino acids long. Trimming took 4 bases from V and 0 from J, leaving 10 bases between them. The CDR3 DNA follows: TGCGCCAGCAGCCTTCGGGCCGCGAACACCGGGGAGCTGTTTTTT. It translates to CASSLRAANTGELFF. Complete variable domain (other parts from reference TRBV5-1 and TRBJ2-2): KAGVTQTPRYLIKTRGQQVTLSCSPISGHRSVSWYQQTPGQGLQFLFEYFSETQRNKGNFPGRFSGRQFSNSRSEMNVSTLELGDSALYLCASSLRAANTGELFFGEGSRLTVL.

The chain couples TRBV4-1 to TRBJ1-2; 8 positions agree with TRBD1. Trimming cost V 4 bases and J 0 bases; bases outside gene matches: 7. CDR1 MGHRA and CDR2 YSYEKL come from the germline V gene. The CDR3 totals 16 residues. The CDR3 DNA follows: TGCGCCAGCAGCCGTGACAGGGGCCGAACTAACTATGGCTACACCTTC. Its protein product is CASSRDRGRTNYGYTF.

V and J are TRBV25-1 and TRBJ2-7; 7 nucleotides line up with TRBD2. The CDR3 loop spans 15 amino acids. Trimming cost V 2 bases and J 6 bases; bases outside gene matches: 10. CDR1 and CDR2 (germline): MGHDK, SYGVNS. The CDR3 nucleotides are TGTGCCAGCAGTGAAAACGGACGGGGAGGGCTCGAGCAGTACTTC. This codes for CASSENGRGGLEQYF.

DNA for the CDR3: TGTGCCAGCAGCCCATCAGGGGGCTATGGCTACACCTTC. This gives the protein CASSPSGGYGYTF. The chain couples TRBV7-9 to TRBJ1-2, with 7 nucleotides matching TRBD1. The CDR3 extends over 13 amino acids. CDR1 is SEHNR, CDR2 FQNEAQ, per germline (reference sequence). Trimming cost V 5 bases and J 4 bases; bases outside gene matches: 4.

Only one count was recorded for this clone. V and J are TRBV5-6 and TRBJ2-2; D gene ambiguous. The CDR3 extends over 15 amino acids. Looked up from germline, CDR1 is SGHDT and CDR2 is YYEEEE. With 2 bases removed from V and 3 bases from J, the gap between germline ends came to 11 bases. CDR3 sequence: CASSLVVGDTGELFF. For the CDR3, the DNA is TGTGCCAGCAGCTTAGTCGTCGGCGACACCGGGGAGCTGTTTTTT.

V usage is TRBV4-3 and J usage is TRBJ2-7; D remains unclear. The CDR3 totals 15 residues. The ends were cut back, 0 bases at V and 0 bases at J, with 9 bases in the middle. CDR1 and CDR2 (germline): LGHNA, YSLEER. CDR3 bases: TGCGCCAGCAGCCAAGATCCGGCCAGCTCCTACGAGCAGTACTTC. Encoded protein: CASSQDPASSYEQYF.

The chain carries TRBV5-1 and TRBJ2-3, with TRBD2 identical over 7 bases. Losses at the gene ends were 1 base for V and 4 bases for J; bases not matched to a gene: 3. This CDR3 comprises 14 residues. Germline lookup yields CDR1 SGHRS and CDR2 YFSETQ. The CDR3: CASSLREGPDTQYF. CDR3 in DNA: TGCGCCAGCAGCTTGAGGGAGGGCCCAGATACGCAGTATTTT.

The chain joins TRBV9 to TRBJ2-7, with a weak D call TRBD1 (5 bases). The CDR3 has 13 residues. Trimming pared 2 bases from V and 6 bases from J, leaving 12 bases between. Germline CDR1 reads SGDLS; CDR2 reads YYNGEE. The CDR3: CASSVVAGLEQYF. CDR3 nucleotide sequence: TGTGCCAGCAGCGTCGTTGCAGGGCTCGAGCAGTACTTC.

The chain has TRBV12-5 and TRBJ2-1; D may be TRBD1 or TRBD2 (5 bases each). The germline CDR1 and CDR2 sequences are LGHNT and FRNRAP. V was cut by 6 bases and J by 3 bases, with 18 bases left in between. The CDR3 extends over 16 amino acids. The CDR3 here is CASGSRPGRDYNEQFF. The CDR3, as DNA: TGTGCTAGTGGATCACGCCCGGGACGGGACTACAATGAGCAGTTCTTC.

The chain uses TRBV21-1 and TRBJ2-5; TRBD2, the table's D call, was not compared with the DNA. The J call is uncertain, as TRBJ2-7 better fits the DNA end. TRBV21-1 is given as a pseudogene. This CDR3 has 15 amino acids. This chain's CDR3 is CASSNGVRSDYEQYF. Written as DNA, the CDR3 is TGTGCCAGCAGCAATGGTGTCAGGTCGGACTACGAGCAGTACTTC.

This clone was counted a single time. The chain carries TRBV4-2 and TRBJ2-2; 10 bases align to TRBD2. CDR3 length: 18 residues. Germline V CDR1 and CDR2: LGHNA, YNFKEQ. V shed 1 base and J 8 bases; nucleotides not matched to a gene: 13. CDR3: CASSQALKRASGRGELFF. CDR3 DNA sequence: TGTGCCAGCAGCCAAGCCCTCAAACGGGCTAGCGGGAGAGGGGAGCTGTTTTTT.

The chain links TRBV7-2 to TRBJ2-7; no definite D call. Germline-derived CDR1 and CDR2 are SGHTA and FQGNSA. The CDR3 runs 14 residues. The V end was cut by 4 bases, the J end by 1 base, with 11 bases between. CDR3 in amino acids: CASSSLSSSYEQYF. In DNA, the CDR3 is TGTGCCAGCAGCTCCCTGTCGTCATCCTACGAGCAGTACTTC.

V usage is TRBV7-6 and J usage is TRBJ2-2, with D tentatively TRBD2 (5 bases). Germline loops: CDR1 SGHVS, CDR2 FNYEAQ. Trimming left V 5 bases short and J 3 bases short, with 16 bases between. CDR3 size: 16 residues. DNA of the CDR3: TGTGCCAGCAGCCCCATTTCGGGAACGGACACCGGGGAGCTGTTTTTT. Translation gives CASSPISGTDTGELFF.

J is TRBJ2-1 and V is TRBV19; possible D gene TRBD2, 5 bases. V was trimmed by 3 bases and J by 8 bases, leaving 5 bases between them. CDR1 and CDR2 from the germline V gene are LNHDA and SQIVND (reference sequence). The length of the CDR3 is 11 residues. The CDR3 loop reads CASSIGDEQFF. CDR3 coding DNA: TGTGCCAGTAGTATCGGGGATGAGCAGTTCTTC.